This passage covers 21 T cell receptor beta chains from one sample sequenced in a study of blood T cells in healthy people across ages. A second PCR of about 7 to 12 cycles used a sample-barcoded 5' primer and a J-beta primer mix. TCRdb fed the 5' RACE reads into MiXCR, producing one record per CDR3 protein. Here the sample spans 650,000 to 800,000 distinct CDR3 sequences, 40% to 50% being singletons. The sample comprised blood. All receptors come from a man between 60 and 75 years old in good health.

V usage is TRBV29-1 and J usage is TRBJ2-3, with D perhaps TRBD2 (6 bases). V lost 7 bases, J lost 4 bases, and 18 bases lay in between. Germline values: CDR1 SQVTM, CDR2 ANQGSEA. The length of the CDR3 is 14 residues. CDR3 sequence reads: CSATTGVLADTQYF. The CDR3 DNA follows: TGCAGCGCTACGACGGGGGTGTTGGCAGATACGCAGTATTTT.

The CDR3: CAISGSMNTEAFF. In DNA form, the CDR3 reads TGTGCCATCAGTGGGTCTATGAACACTGAAGCTTTCTTT. The J gene is TRBJ1-1, the V gene TRBV10-3; D is unclear. CDR1 and CDR2 from the germline V gene are ENHRY and SYGVKD. V lost 4 bases and J 0 bases, leaving 6 bases between the germline ends. The CDR3 length is 13 residues.

This chain connects TRBV6-5 to TRBJ1-2; 7 positions agree with TRBD1. The CDR3 covers 15 residues. CDR1 MNHEY and CDR2 SVGAGI come from the germline V gene. V was pared by 6 bases and J by 1 base, with 8 bases of the junction left unmatched. The CDR3 DNA follows: TGTGCCAGCAGATCGACAGGGTCGGGTAACTATGGCTACACCTTC. Residues: CASRSTGSGNYGYTF.

This chain joins TRBV12-3 or TRBV12-4 and TRBJ2-7, with TRBD2 identical over 10 bases. This CDR3 region has 16 residues. With 3 bases clipped from V and 0 bases from J, the junction kept 5 bases outside the gene matches. The CDR3 sequence: CASSLFSSGSSYEQYF. CDR3 sequence (DNA): TGTGCCAGCAGTTTGTTTTCTAGCGGGAGCTCCTACGAGCAGTACTTC.

This sequence joins TRBV20-1 and TRBJ2-3; 7 nucleotides line up with TRBD2. Trimming at V came to 0 bases and at J to 2 bases, leaving 11 bases not matched to a gene. Germline V gene sequence: CDR1 DFQATT, CDR2 SNEGSKA (reference sequence). The CDR3 is 17 residues long. CDR3 bases: TGCAGTGCTAGAGATCGGGCTAGCGGTACTGTCACAGATACGCAGTATTTT. Amino acids: CSARDRASGTVTDTQYF.

This chain uses TRBV7-9 with TRBJ2-1, with no clear D. The germline V and J ends were trimmed by 1 base and 11 bases, with 12 bases remaining between them. CDR1 SEHNR and CDR2 FQNEAQ come from the germline V gene (reference sequence). The CDR3 is 13 residues long. CDR3 in amino acids: CASSLDAAVKQFF. For the CDR3, the DNA is TGTGCCAGCAGCTTAGACGCGGCGGTAAAGCAGTTCTTC.

The chain couples TRBV12-3 or TRBV12-4 to TRBJ1-4, with TRBD1 matching 8 bases. CDR3 size: 14 residues. V lost 6 bases, J lost 10 bases, and 10 bases stayed unmatched. CDR3 nucleotide sequence: TGTGCCAGCAGACCTACAGGGGGAAGCGGAAAACTGTTTTTT. Translated: CASRPTGGSGKLFF.

The table lists this clonotype with a few counts. The J gene is TRBJ2-7, the V gene TRBV13; TRBD1 agrees at 7 bases. V dropped 5 bases and J dropped 6; count of bases not matched to a gene: 10. In germline, CDR1 is PRHDT, CDR2 FYEKMQ (reference sequence). This CDR3 spans 14 amino acids. CDR3 DNA sequence: TGTGCCAGCAGCCACGGGACAGTGGGGATCGAGCAGTACTTC. This sequence encodes CASSHGTVGIEQYF. Combining the CDR3 with reference TRBV13 and TRBJ2-7 gives the whole variable domain AAGVIQSPRHLIKEKRETATLKCYPIPRHDTVYWYQQGPGQDPQFLISFYEKMQSDKGSIPDRFSAQQFSDYHSELNMSSLELGDSALYFCASSHGTVGIEQYFGPGTRLTVT.

At least ten counts were recorded for this clonotype. The chain links TRBV4-3 to TRBJ2-7; D gene ambiguous. Trimming left V 3 bases short and J 4 bases short, with 10 bases between. The germline V gene has CDR1 LGHNA and CDR2 YSLEER. The CDR3 consists of 13 residues. The CDR3 reads CASSQMDGYEQYF. CDR3 bases: TGCGCCAGCAGCCAGATGGACGGTTACGAGCAGTACTTC.

About this clonotype: A read error may account for a junction end that differs from germline. The chain joins TRBV5-1 to TRBJ1-2; TRBD1 matches at 9 bases. CDR1 and CDR2 (germline): SGHRS, YFSETQ. This CDR3 contains 16 residues. Written as DNA, the CDR3 is TGCGCCGGCAGACCCGGGACAGGGTTTCGAAACTATGGCTACACCTTC. It encodes CAGRPGTGFRNYGYTF. The variable domain in full, completed from reference TRBV5-1 and TRBJ1-2, reads KAGVTQTPRYLIKTRGQQVTLSCSPISGHRSVSWYQQTPGQGLQFLFEYFSETQRNKGNFPGRFSGRQFSNSRSEMNVSTLELGDSALYLCAGRPGTGFRNYGYTFGSGTRLTVV.

This chain connects TRBV2 to TRBJ2-4, with a possible D match to TRBD1 (5 bases). The J call could be wrong; TRBJ2-5 is a better fit for the DNA end. The CDR3 spans 14 residues. The germline CDR1 and CDR2 sequences are SNHLY and FYNNEI. This CDR3 reads CASSEGRARETQYF. The CDR3, as DNA: TGTGCCAGCAGTGAGGGCAGGGCTAGGGAGACCCAGTACTTC.

The chain couples TRBV29-1 to TRBJ2-1, with 10 bases aligning to TRBD2. The DNA matches TRBJ2-7 better at its end, which makes the J call doubtful. The germline CDR1 and CDR2 sequences are SQVTM and ANQGSEA. The CDR3 is 19 amino acids. The CDR3 loop reads CSVEWGLAGEVKGYNEQYF. The CDR3 nucleotides read TGCAGCGTTGAATGGGGGCTAGCGGGGGAGGTTAAAGGGTACAATGAGCAGTACTTC.

The gene calls are TRBV28 and TRBJ2-5; perhaps TRBD1 as D (6 bases). The germline V gene has CDR1 MDHEN and CDR2 SYDVKM. V dropped 6 bases and J dropped 11 bases, with 19 bases sitting between them. CDR3 length: 13 residues. The CDR3, as DNA: TGTGCCAGCAGGGGGACACAGAACAATGAGCAGTACTTC. Translated: CASRGTQNNEQYF.

V and J are TRBV5-1 and TRBJ2-1; TRBD1 matches at 9 bases. The CDR3 runs to 15 residues. Germline V CDR1 and CDR2: SGHRS, YFSETQ. The J segment lost 4 bases and the V segment lost 4 bases, leaving 6 bases of the junction unmatched. The CDR3 bases are TGCGCCAGCAGCCCCAGGACAGGGGATTACAATGAGCAGTTCTTC. This codes for CASSPRTGDYNEQFF.

This chain connects TRBV6-2 or TRBV6-3 to TRBJ2-1, with TRBD2 identical over 8 bases. J lost 1 base, V lost 1 base, and 3 bases had no gene match. This CDR3 region has 16 residues. The germline V gene has CDR1 MNHEY and CDR2 SVGEGT. In DNA, the CDR3 is TGTGCCAGCAGTTACTTTGCGGGGGGATCCTACAATGAGCAGTTCTTC. Translated: CASSYFAGGSYNEQFF.

This rearrangement joins TRBV7-2 to TRBJ2-7; 12 bases line up with TRBD2. The J call is uncertain, as TRBJ2-5 better fits the DNA end. Germline CDR1 and CDR2: SGHTA and FQGNSA. The CDR3 is made up of 15 amino acids. This CDR3 is CASSLTSGGTGTQYF. The CDR3, as DNA: TGTGCCAGCAGCTTGACTAGCGGGGGCACTGGGACCCAGTACTTC.

Only one count was recorded for this clonotype. V and J are TRBV2 and TRBJ1-1; unclear D gene. The CDR3 length is 11 residues. Germline V gene data show CDR1 as SNHLY and CDR2 as FYNNEI. The germline V and J ends were trimmed by 6 bases and 7 bases, with 9 bases remaining between them. For the CDR3, the DNA is TGTGCCAGCAGCTCCAGAGTTGAAGCTTTCTTT. It codes for CASSSRVEAFF.

This chain links TRBV6-2 or TRBV6-3 with TRBJ2-4, with 13 bases matching TRBD2. Germline V gene sequence: CDR1 MNHEY, CDR2 SVGEGT. With V trimmed by 6 bases and J by 0 bases, 8 bases remained unmatched. The length of the CDR3 is 18 residues. The CDR3, as DNA: TGTGCCAGCAGCCGAGGACTAGCGGGGGAACTAGCCAAAAACATTCAGTACTTC. The encoded protein is CASSRGLAGELAKNIQYF.

V gene TRBV10-3 combines with J gene TRBJ2-6; D gene uncertain. The CDR3 is 14 residues long. Germline V gene data show CDR1 as ENHRY and CDR2 as SYGVKD. Trimming removed 5 bases from V and 1 base from J, with 6 bases in between. CDR3 DNA sequence: TGTGCCATCAGTACAGCTTCTGGGGCCAACGTCCTGACTTTC. It yields the protein CAISTASGANVLTF.

As for this clonotype: One end of the junction does not line up with germline, which may come from a read error. This sequence joins TRBV5-1 and TRBJ1-1, with unresolved D. This CDR3 region has 13 residues. CDR1 and CDR2 from the germline V gene are SGHRS and YFSETQ. The CDR3 nucleotides read TGCGCCAGCAGCTCTCGAGCCCACACTGGAGCTTTCTTT. This sequence encodes CASSSRAHTGAFF. Based on the CDR3 plus reference TRBV5-1 and TRBJ1-1, the full variable domain is KAGVTQTPRYLIKTRGQQVTLSCSPISGHRSVSWYQQTPGQGLQFLFEYFSETQRNKGNFPGRFSGRQFSNSRSEMNVSTLELGDSALYLCASSSRAHTGAFFGQGTRLTVV.

This clonotype was counted between two and nine times. The J gene is TRBJ1-5, the V gene TRBV7-2; no clear D. The CDR3 spans 13 residues. The germline gives CDR1 SGHTA, CDR2 FQGNSA. Trimming shortened V by 3 bases and J by 5 bases, and 8 bases separated the two germline ends. CDR3 in amino acids: CASSFDLDQPQHF. The DNA of the CDR3 is TGTGCCAGCAGCTTCGATTTGGATCAGCCCCAGCATTTT.